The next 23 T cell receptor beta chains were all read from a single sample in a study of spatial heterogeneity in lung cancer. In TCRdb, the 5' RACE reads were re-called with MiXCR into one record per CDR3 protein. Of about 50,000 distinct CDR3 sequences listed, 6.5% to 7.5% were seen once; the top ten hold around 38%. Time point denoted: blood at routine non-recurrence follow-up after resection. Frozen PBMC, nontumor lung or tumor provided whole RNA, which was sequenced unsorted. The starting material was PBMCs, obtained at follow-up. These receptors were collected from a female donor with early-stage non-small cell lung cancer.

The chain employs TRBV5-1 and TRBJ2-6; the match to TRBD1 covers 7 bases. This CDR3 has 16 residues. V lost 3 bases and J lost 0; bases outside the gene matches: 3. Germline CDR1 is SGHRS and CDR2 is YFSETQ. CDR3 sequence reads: CASSSYRGSGANVLTF. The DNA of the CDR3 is TGCGCCAGCAGCTCGTACAGGGGCTCTGGGGCCAACGTCCTGACTTTC.

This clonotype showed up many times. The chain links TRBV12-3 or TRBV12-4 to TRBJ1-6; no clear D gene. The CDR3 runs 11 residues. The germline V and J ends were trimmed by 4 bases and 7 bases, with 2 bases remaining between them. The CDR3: CASSYNSPLHF. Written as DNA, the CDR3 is TGTGCCAGCAGTTACAATTCACCCCTCCACTTT.

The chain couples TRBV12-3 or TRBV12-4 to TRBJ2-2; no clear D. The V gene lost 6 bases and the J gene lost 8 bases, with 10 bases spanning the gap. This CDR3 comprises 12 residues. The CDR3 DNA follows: TGTGCCAGCAGACGCGGACGAGGGGAGCTGTTTTTT. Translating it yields CASRRGRGELFF.

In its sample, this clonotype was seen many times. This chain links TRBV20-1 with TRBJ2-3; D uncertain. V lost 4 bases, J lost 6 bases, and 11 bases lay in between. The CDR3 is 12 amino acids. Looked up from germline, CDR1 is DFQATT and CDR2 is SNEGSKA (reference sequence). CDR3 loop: CSAIERRDTQYF. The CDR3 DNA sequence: TGCAGTGCTATAGAGCGCCGGGATACGCAGTATTTT.

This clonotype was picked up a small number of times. CDR3 loop: CASSFQGASYEQYF. The CDR3 region has the DNA TGTGCCAGCAGCTTCCAGGGGGCCTCCTACGAGCAGTACTTC. This chain connects TRBV7-2 to TRBJ2-7, with 8 bases that match TRBD1. The V segment lost 3 bases and the J segment 0 bases; nucleotides outside the gene matches: 1. CDR3 length: 14 residues. Germline CDR1 is SGHTA and CDR2 is FQGNSA.

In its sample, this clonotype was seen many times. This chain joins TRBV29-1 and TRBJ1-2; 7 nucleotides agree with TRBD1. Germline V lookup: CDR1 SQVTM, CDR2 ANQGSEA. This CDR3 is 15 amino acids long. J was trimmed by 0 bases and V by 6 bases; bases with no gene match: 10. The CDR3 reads CSVGPTGKPNYGYTF. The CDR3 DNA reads TGCAGCGTCGGACCGACAGGGAAACCTAACTATGGCTACACCTTC.

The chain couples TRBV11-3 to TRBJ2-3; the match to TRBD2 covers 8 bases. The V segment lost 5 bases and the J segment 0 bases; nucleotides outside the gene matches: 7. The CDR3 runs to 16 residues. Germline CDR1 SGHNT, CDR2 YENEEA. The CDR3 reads CASSLFSGASTDTQYF. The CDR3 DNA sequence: TGTGCCAGCAGCCTTTTTAGCGGGGCTAGCACAGATACGCAGTATTTT.

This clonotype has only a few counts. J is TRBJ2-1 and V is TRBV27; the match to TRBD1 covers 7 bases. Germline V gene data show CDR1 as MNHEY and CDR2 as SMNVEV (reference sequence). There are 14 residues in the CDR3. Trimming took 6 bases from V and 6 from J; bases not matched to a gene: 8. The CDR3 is CASSSTGFGNEQFF. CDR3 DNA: TGTGCCAGCAGCTCGACAGGGTTCGGCAATGAGCAGTTCTTC.

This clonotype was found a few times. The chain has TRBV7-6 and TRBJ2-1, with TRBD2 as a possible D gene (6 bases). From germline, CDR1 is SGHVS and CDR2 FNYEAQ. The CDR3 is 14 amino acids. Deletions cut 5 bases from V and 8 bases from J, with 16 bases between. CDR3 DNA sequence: TGTGCCAGCAGCCGCGGGACTCTCGGCGATGAGCAGTTCTTC. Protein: CASSRGTLGDEQFF. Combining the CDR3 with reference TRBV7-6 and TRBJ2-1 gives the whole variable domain GAGVSQSPRYKVTKRGQDVALRCDPISGHVSLYWYRQALGQGPEFLTYFNYEAQQDKSGLPNDRFSAERPEGSISTLTIQRTEQRDSAMYRCASSRGTLGDEQFFGPGTRLTVL.

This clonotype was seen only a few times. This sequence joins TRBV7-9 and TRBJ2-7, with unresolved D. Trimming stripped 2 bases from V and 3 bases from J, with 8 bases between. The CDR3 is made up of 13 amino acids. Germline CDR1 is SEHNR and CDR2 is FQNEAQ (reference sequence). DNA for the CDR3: TGTGCCAGCAGCTTACTGGCCAGCTACGAGCAGTACTTC. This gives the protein CASSLLASYEQYF.

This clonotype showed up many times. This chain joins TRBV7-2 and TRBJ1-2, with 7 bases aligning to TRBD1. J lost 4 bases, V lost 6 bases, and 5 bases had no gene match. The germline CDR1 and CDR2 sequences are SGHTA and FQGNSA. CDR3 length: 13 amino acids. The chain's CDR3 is CASSDRDPYGYTF. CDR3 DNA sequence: TGTGCCAGCAGTGACAGGGACCCCTATGGCTACACCTTC.

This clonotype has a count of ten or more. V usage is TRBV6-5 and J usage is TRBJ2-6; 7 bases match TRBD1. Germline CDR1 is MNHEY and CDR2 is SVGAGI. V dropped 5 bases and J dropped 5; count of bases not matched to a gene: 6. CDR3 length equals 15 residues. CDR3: CASSTDRRRANVLTF. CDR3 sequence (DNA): TGTGCCAGCAGTACGGACAGGCGGCGGGCCAACGTCCTGACTTTC.

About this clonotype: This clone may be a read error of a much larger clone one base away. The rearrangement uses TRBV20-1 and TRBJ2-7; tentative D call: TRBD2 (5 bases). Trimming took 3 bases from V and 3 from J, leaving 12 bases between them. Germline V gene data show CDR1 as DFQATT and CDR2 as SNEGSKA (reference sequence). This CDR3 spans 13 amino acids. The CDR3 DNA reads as TGCAGTGCTAGCCAGCGGTCGGTCTACGAGCAGTACTTC. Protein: CSASQRSVYEQYF.

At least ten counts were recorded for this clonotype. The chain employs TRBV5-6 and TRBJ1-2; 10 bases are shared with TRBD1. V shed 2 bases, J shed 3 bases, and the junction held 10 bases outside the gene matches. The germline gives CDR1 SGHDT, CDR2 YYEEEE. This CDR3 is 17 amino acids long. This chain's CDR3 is CASSFETDRGDDYGYTF. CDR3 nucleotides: TGTGCCAGCAGCTTCGAAACGGACAGGGGGGATGACTATGGCTACACCTTC.

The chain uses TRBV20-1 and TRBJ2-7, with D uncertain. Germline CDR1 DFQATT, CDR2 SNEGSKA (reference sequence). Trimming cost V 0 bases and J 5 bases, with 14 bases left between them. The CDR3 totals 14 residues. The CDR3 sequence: CSARDPQILHEQYF. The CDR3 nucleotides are TGCAGTGCTAGAGATCCTCAGATACTACACGAGCAGTACTTC.

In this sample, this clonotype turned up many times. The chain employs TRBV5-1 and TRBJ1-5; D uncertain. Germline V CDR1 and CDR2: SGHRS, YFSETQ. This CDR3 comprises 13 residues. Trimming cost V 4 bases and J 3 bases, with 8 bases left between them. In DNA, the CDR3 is TGCGCCAGCAGCAACGGGGACAATCAGCCCCAGCATTTT. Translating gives CASSNGDNQPQHF.

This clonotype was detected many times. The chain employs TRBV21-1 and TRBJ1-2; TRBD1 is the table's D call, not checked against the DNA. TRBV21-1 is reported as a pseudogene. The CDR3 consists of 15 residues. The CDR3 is CASRTGKGPNYGYTF. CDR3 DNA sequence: TGTGCCAGCAGAACCGGGAAGGGGCCGAACTATGGCTACACCTTC.

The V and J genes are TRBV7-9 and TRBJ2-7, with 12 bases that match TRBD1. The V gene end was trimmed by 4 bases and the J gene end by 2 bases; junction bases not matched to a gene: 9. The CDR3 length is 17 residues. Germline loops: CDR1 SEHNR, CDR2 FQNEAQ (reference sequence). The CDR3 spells CASSSLGGTGGPYEQYF. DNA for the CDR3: TGTGCCAGCAGCTCCCTAGGGGGGACAGGGGGCCCCTACGAGCAGTACTTC.

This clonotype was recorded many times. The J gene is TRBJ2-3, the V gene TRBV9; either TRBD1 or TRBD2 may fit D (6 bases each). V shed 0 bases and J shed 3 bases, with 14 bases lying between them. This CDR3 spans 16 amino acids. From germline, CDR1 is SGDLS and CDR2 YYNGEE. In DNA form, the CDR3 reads TGTGCCAGCAGCGTAGCCCCCGGGGGCGCAACAGATACGCAGTATTTT. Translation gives CASSVAPGGATDTQYF.

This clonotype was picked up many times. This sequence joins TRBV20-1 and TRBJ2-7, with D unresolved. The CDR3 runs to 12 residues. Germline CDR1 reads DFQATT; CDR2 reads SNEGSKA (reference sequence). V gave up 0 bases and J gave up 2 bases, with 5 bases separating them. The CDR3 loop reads CSARDPPYEQYF. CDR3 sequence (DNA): TGCAGTGCTAGAGATCCCCCCTACGAGCAGTACTTC.

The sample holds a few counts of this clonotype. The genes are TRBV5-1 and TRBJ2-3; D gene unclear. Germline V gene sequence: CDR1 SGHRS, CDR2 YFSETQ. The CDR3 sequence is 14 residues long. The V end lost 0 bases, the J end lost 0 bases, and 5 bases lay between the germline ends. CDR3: CASSLEPSTDTQYF. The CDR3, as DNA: TGCGCCAGCAGCTTGGAACCTAGCACAGATACGCAGTATTTT.

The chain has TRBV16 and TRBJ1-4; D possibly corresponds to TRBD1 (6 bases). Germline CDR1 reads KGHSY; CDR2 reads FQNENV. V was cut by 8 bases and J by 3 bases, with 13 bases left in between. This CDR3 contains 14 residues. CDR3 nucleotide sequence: TGTGCCAGCGGGGGCCGAGTGGCTAATGAAAAACTGTTTTTT. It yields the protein CASGGRVANEKLFF.

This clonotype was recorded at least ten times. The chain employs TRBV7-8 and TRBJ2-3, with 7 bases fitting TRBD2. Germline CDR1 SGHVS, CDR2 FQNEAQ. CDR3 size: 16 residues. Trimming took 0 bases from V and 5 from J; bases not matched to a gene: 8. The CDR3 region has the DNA TGTGCCAGCAGCTTAGCCTCGGGGGGTGGGGTAGATACGCAGTATTTT. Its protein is CASSLASGGGVDTQYF.